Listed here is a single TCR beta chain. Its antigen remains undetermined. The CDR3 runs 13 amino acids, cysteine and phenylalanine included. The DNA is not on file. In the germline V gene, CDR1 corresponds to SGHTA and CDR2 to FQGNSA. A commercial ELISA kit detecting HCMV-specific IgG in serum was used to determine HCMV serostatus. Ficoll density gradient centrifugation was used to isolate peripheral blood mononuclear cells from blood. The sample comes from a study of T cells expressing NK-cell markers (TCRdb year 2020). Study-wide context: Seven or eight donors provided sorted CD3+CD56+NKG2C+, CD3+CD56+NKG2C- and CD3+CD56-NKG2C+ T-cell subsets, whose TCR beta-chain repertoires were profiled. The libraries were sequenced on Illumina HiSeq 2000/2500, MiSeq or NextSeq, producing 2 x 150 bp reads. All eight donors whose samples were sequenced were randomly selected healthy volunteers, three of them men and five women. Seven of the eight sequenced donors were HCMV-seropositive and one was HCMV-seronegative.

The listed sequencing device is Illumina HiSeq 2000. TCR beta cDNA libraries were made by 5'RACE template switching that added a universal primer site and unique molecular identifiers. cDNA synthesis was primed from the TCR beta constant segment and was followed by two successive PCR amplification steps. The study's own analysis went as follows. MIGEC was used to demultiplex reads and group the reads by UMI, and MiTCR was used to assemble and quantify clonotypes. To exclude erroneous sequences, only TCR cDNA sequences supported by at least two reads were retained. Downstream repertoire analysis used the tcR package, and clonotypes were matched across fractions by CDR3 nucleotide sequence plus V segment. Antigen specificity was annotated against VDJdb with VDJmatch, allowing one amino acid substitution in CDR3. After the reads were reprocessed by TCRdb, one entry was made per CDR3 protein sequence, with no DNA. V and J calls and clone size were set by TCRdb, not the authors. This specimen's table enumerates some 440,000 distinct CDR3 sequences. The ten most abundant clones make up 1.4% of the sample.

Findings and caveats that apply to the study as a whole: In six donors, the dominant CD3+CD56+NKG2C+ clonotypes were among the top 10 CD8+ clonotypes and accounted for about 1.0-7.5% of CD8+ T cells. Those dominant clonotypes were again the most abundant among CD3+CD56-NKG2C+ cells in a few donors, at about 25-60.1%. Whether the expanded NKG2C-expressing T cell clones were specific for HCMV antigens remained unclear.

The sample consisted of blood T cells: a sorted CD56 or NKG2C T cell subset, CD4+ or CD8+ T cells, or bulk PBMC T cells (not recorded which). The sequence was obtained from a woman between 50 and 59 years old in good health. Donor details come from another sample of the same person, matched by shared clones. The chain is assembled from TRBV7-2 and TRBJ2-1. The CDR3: CATRTLSYNEQFF.